The TCR beta chain under discussion was sequenced for a study of read filtering for tumor transcriptome and immune sequencing. Study-level results: Dropping single-read clonotypes raised IR-seq and RNA-seq shared-clonotype correlation. RNA-seq captured clonotypes less deeply and reliably than IR-seq.

Points on this clonotype: The antigen is undetermined.

At the time of active disease, bone marrow was collected from every patient. From around 440 ng of RNA, a library with molecular barcoded alpha/delta and beta/gamma adaptors was made. TCRdb re-analysed the reads in MiXCR, keeping a single row per CDR3 protein. The table shows around 140,000 distinct CDR3 sequences, with over 10% occurring only once. Per the germline V gene, CDR1 is ENHRY and CDR2 is SYGVKD. V lost 5 bases to trimming and J lost 6 bases, with 11 bases between them. CDR3 length equals 13 residues. The chain has TRBV10-3 and TRBJ1-5; tentatively, D is TRBD1 (5 bases). This clonotype originated in a donor at least 40 years old with multiple myeloma. Sequencing was done on a sample of a population of CD138-negative cells sorted from bone marrow. This CDR3 reads CAISPGLGQPQHF. CDR3 coding DNA: TGTGCCATCAGTCCAGGGCTGGGTCAGCCCCAGCATTTT.